Below are 14 T cell receptor beta chains sequenced from a single sample in a study of beta chain features in type 1 diabetes (dated by TCRdb to 2016 to 2019). Their recognized antigens are unknown. Broad study findings and their caveats: Type 1 diabetes patients showed a moderate but significant shortening of TCRB CDR3 length in all four CD4+ subsets.

Library generation was performed with the immunoSEQ multiplex PCR assay. All of the isolated RNA was reverse transcribed with the High Capacity cDNA Reverse Transcription Kit, so expressed TCRB transcripts were sequenced. TCRdb stores this immuneACCESS table with in-frame sequences only. Part of the clones is absent; in the studies checked, under half of the shortfall reflects unresolved V genes, and no reason is known for the rest. In this sample the table shows about 640,000 clones, 9.5% to 15% of which occur a single time. The ten largest clones take up around 0.12% of the sample. Specimen: naive CD4+ T cells from blood. The cell subset or site label corresponds to: true naive CD4+ T cells. Receptors were obtained from a man under 40 with type 1 diabetes.

This clone was detected only a few times. The chain carries TRBV14 and TRBJ2-2; D might be TRBD2 (5 bases). This CDR3 comprises 16 residues. V dropped 3 bases and J dropped 4 bases, with 15 bases sitting between them. From germline, CDR1 is SGHDN and CDR2 FVKESK. The CDR3 DNA sequence: TGTGCCAGCAGCCAGCTGGGAGACCCGTCCACCGGGGAGCTGTTTTTT. Translating it yields CASSQLGDPSTGELFF.

The CDR3 nucleotides read TGTGCCAGCAGCCCCGGCATAGCCAAAAACATTCAGTACTTC. It is translated as CASSPGIAKNIQYF. The chain couples TRBV11-2 to TRBJ2-4; D call uncertain. CDR1 is SGHAT and CDR2 is FQNNGV in the germline V gene. Trimming shortened V by 5 bases and J by 0 bases, and 8 bases separated the two germline ends. This CDR3 comprises 14 residues.

The rearrangement joins TRBV4-3 to TRBJ1-4; D unclear. V gave up 0 bases and J gave up 0 bases, with 11 bases separating them. From germline, CDR1 is LGHNA and CDR2 YSLEER. The CDR3 covers 17 residues. The CDR3 region is CASSQDRVRTTNEKLFF. CDR3 in DNA: TGCGCCAGCAGCCAAGATCGCGTCCGTACAACTAATGAAAAACTGTTTTTT.

This chain connects TRBV28 to TRBJ1-2; no reliable D call. Germline V gene data show CDR1 as MDHEN and CDR2 as SYDVKM. V lost 3 bases and J 5 bases, leaving 16 bases between the germline ends. The length of the CDR3 is 15 residues. The CDR3 DNA reads as TGTGCCAGCAGTTTGGGTGGGCGGTTAGGATATGGCTACACCTTC. Its translation: CASSLGGRLGYGYTF.

The V and J genes are TRBV10-3 and TRBJ2-7; 7 positions agree with TRBD1. After removal of 6 bases from V and 6 bases from J, the junction contained 14 bases not matched to a gene. CDR1 is ENHRY and CDR2 is SYGVKD in the germline V gene. This CDR3 is built from 15 residues. CDR3 coding DNA: TGTGCCATCAGCGAAACGGGACAGCCCGCGGGCGAGCAGTACTTC. Translated, it gives CAISETGQPAGEQYF.

This clone was detected a few times. The CDR3 reads CASSKTGTGELFF. The CDR3 DNA sequence: TGTGCCAGCAGCAAAACAGGAACCGGGGAGCTGTTTTTT. The chain is built from TRBV9 and TRBJ2-2; tentatively, D is TRBD1 (5 bases). The V gene's germline CDR1 is SGDLS and CDR2 YYNGEE. This CDR3 is 13 amino acids long. Trimming took off 4 bases at V and 5 bases at J, with 9 bases between the two ends. Full variable domain (outside the CDR3, taken from reference TRBV9 and TRBJ2-2): DSGVTQTPKHLITATGQRVTLRCSPRSGDLSVYWYQQSLDQGLQFLIQYYNGEERAKGNILERFSAQQFPDLHSELNLSSLELGDSALYFCASSKTGTGELFFGEGSRLTVL.

This chain joins TRBV13 and TRBJ1-3; D remains ambiguous. There are 14 residues in the CDR3. Per the germline V gene, CDR1 is PRHDT and CDR2 is FYEKMQ (reference sequence). V was clipped by 4 bases and J by 0 bases, with 7 bases between them. The CDR3 bases are TGTGCCAGCAGCTCTAAGAGCTCTGGAAACACCATATATTTT. It specifies CASSSKSSGNTIYF.

The V gene is TRBV5-6, the J gene TRBJ2-5; the D gene is possibly TRBD2 (6 bases). Germline V lookup: CDR1 SGHDT, CDR2 YYEEEE. There are 14 residues in the CDR3. V lost 2 bases, J lost 2 bases, and 10 bases lay in between. The CDR3 sequence: CASSFPGVQETQYF. The CDR3 DNA is TGTGCCAGCAGCTTCCCGGGGGTACAAGAGACCCAGTACTTC.

The V call is TRBV28, the J call TRBJ2-4; D is ambiguous. The ends were cut back, 2 bases at V and 0 bases at J, with 8 bases in the middle. The CDR3 spans 15 residues. The germline V gene has CDR1 MDHEN and CDR2 SYDVKM. CDR3 DNA sequence: TGTGCCAGCAGTTTAATTAGACTAGCCAAAAACATTCAGTACTTC. Protein sequence: CASSLIRLAKNIQYF.

The sample holds a few counts of this clone. The rearrangement joins TRBV18 to TRBJ2-5; 8 bases align to TRBD1. CDR1 and CDR2 from the germline V gene are KGHSH and LQKENI. This CDR3 region has 17 residues. V gave up 3 bases and J gave up 5 bases; unmatched junction bases: 14. CDR3 loop: CASSPSGQAPRGETQYF. CDR3 DNA sequence: TGTGCCAGCTCACCTTCGGGACAGGCCCCCAGGGGGGAGACCCAGTACTTC.

The chain joins TRBV13 to TRBJ1-2, with D possibly TRBD1 on 5 matching bases. Per germline, CDR1 PRHDT and CDR2 FYEKMQ (reference sequence). Trimming removed 5 bases at V and 4 bases at J, with 14 bases between. The CDR3 has 14 residues. CDR3 protein: CASSPVGVIYGYTF. CDR3 nucleotides: TGTGCCAGCAGCCCCGTGGGGGTTATCTATGGCTACACCTTC.

In its sample, this clone was seen a few times. The CDR3 bases are TGTGCCAGCAGCCAAGATAGCTCGACCTCCAATTCACCCCTCCACTTT. Translation gives CASSQDSSTSNSPLHF. The rearrangement uses TRBV4-2 and TRBJ1-6, with D unclear. Germline CDR1 LGHNA, CDR2 YNFKEQ. V was clipped by 0 bases and J by 7 bases, with 13 bases between them. This CDR3 has 16 amino acids.

This clone has only a few counts. The chain recombines TRBV23-1 with TRBJ1-5; D is unresolved. TRBV23-1 is an open reading frame, and its role is uncertain. Trimming took off 11 bases at V and 7 bases at J, with 12 bases between the two ends. The CDR3 is made up of 11 amino acids. The CDR3 DNA is TGCGCCCGGGTTGGAGAACAGCCCCAGCATTTT. As protein: CARVGEQPQHF.

This clone was counted between two and nine times. J is TRBJ1-6 and V is TRBV28; 12 bases fit TRBD1. The CDR3 sequence is 19 residues long. V lost 9 bases to trimming and J lost 0 bases; unmatched junction nucleotides: 12. From germline, CDR1 is MDHEN and CDR2 SYDVKM. The CDR3 nucleotides are TGTGCCAGTTCTTTCGGGACAGGGGGCCAATACTCCTATAATTCACCCCTCCACTTT. This gives the protein CASSFGTGGQYSYNSPLHF.